Each of the 12 T cell receptor beta chains below was sequenced from the same sample in a study of shared clonotypes between healthy human individuals. Clones were read by immunoSEQ multiplex PCR, and TCRdb kept only the in-frame ones, dropping some. The top ten hold approximately 1.8% of the sample, which has around 700,000 clones, approximately 74% seen once. The specimen sequenced was memory CD4+ T cells sorted from blood. Subset defined: CD45RA-negative fraction. The receptors come from a woman in her twenties or thirties in good health.

The chain couples TRBV11-2 to TRBJ2-1; no firm D call. Trimming stripped 4 bases from V and 14 bases from J, with 15 bases between. The length of the CDR3 is 12 residues. Per the germline V gene, CDR1 is SGHAT and CDR2 is FQNNGV. The CDR3 DNA is TGTGCCAGCAGCTCGGCGGATAGTAGTAAGTTCTTC. It codes for CASSSADSSKFF.

V and J are TRBV5-1 and TRBJ2-2; D gene uncertain. V lost 0 bases and J lost 6, with 9 bases in between. Per the germline V gene, CDR1 is SGHRS and CDR2 is YFSETQ. The CDR3 spans 14 residues. CDR3 nucleotide sequence: TGCGCCAGCAGCTTGGGACCACCCGCCGGGGAGCTGTTTTTT. Its translation: CASSLGPPAGELFF.

The chain has TRBV11-3 and TRBJ2-2, with D possibly matching TRBD1 (5 bases). The ends were cut back, 9 bases at V and 0 bases at J, with 20 bases in the middle. Germline V gene data show CDR1 as SGHNT and CDR2 as YENEEA. The CDR3 runs to 17 residues. The CDR3 DNA follows: TGTGCCAGGAGTTATTACAGGACGAAACCGAACACCGGGGAGCTGTTTTTT. Translation: CARSYYRTKPNTGELFF.

This clone was detected only a few times. The J gene is TRBJ2-7, the V gene TRBV9; the match to TRBD1 covers 8 bases. Losses at the gene ends were 4 bases for V and 0 bases for J; bases not matched to a gene: 12. CDR1 SGDLS and CDR2 YYNGEE come from the germline V gene. The CDR3 runs to 17 residues. CDR3 sequence reads: CASSPRGQQGSSYEQYF. The CDR3 DNA is TGTGCCAGCAGCCCCAGGGGGCAGCAGGGGAGCTCCTACGAGCAGTACTTC. Using reference TRBV9 and TRBJ2-7 for the parts outside the CDR3, the full variable domain is DSGVTQTPKHLITATGQRVTLRCSPRSGDLSVYWYQQSLDQGLQFLIQYYNGEERAKGNILERFSAQQFPDLHSELNLSSLELGDSALYFCASSPRGQQGSSYEQYFGPGTRLTVT.

V and J are TRBV7-2 and TRBJ2-7; D unclear. CDR3 length: 12 residues. The germline V and J ends were trimmed by 5 bases and 3 bases, with 8 bases remaining between them. CDR1 and CDR2 from the germline V gene are SGHTA and FQGNSA. In DNA, the CDR3 is TGTGCCAGCAGCGATCTCCTCTACGAGCAGTACTTC. Translated: CASSDLLYEQYF.

V and J are TRBV28 and TRBJ2-7; the match to TRBD1 covers 11 bases. Per the germline V gene, CDR1 is MDHEN and CDR2 is SYDVKM. CDR3 size: 16 residues. The V and J ends lost 3 bases and 4 bases, in that order; junction bases with no gene match: 8. Here the CDR3 DNA reads TGTGCCAGCAGTTTTTCCGGACAGGGGGCCGCGTACGAGCAGTACTTC. It translates to CASSFSGQGAAYEQYF.

The rearrangement uses TRBV30 and TRBJ1-1; D is ambiguous. CDR1 and CDR2 (germline): GTSNPN, SVGIG (reference sequence). This CDR3 region has 13 residues. V was cut by 0 bases and J by 4 bases, with 9 bases left in between. The CDR3 loop is CAWSVKGFTEAFF. The CDR3 nucleotides read TGTGCCTGGAGTGTAAAAGGGTTCACTGAAGCTTTCTTT.

This chain uses TRBV7-2 with TRBJ2-7; D gene unclear. The CDR3 runs to 13 residues. Germline values: CDR1 SGHTA, CDR2 FQGNSA. V was cut by 5 bases and J by 7 bases, with 15 bases left in between. The CDR3 loop reads CASSAPSSLEQYF. DNA for the CDR3: TGTGCCAGCAGCGCCCCCTCCTCGTTAGAGCAGTACTTC.

The V gene is TRBV11-2, the J gene TRBJ2-5; D ambiguous. V lost 0 bases, J lost 6 bases, and 20 bases lay in between. This CDR3 contains 17 residues. Germline CDR1 and CDR2: SGHAT and FQNNGV. CDR3 in DNA: TGTGCCAGCAGCTTAGATACAGCATCAAACCGCGCCCAGACCCAGTACTTC. Its protein is CASSLDTASNRAQTQYF. Filled out from reference TRBV11-2 and TRBJ2-5, the complete variable domain reads EAGVAQSPRYKIIEKRQSVAFWCNPISGHATLYWYQQILGQGPKLLIQFQNNGVVDDSQLPKDRFSAERLKGVDSTLKIQPAKLEDSAVYLCASSLDTASNRAQTQYFGPGTRLLVL.

The chain is built from TRBV4-2 and TRBJ2-3; unclear D gene. The CDR3 contains 14 residues. V was pared by 2 bases and J by 7 bases, with 13 bases between. CDR1 LGHNA and CDR2 YNFKEQ come from the germline V gene. The chain's CDR3 is CASSQSGFENTQYF. The CDR3, as DNA: TGTGCCAGCAGCCAATCCGGATTCGAAAATACGCAGTATTTT.

J is TRBJ1-1 and V is TRBV29-1; D possibly corresponds to TRBD1 (5 bases). The CDR3 spans 13 residues. The germline V gene has CDR1 SQVTM and CDR2 ANQGSEA. Trimming cost V 8 bases and J 0 bases, with 13 bases left between them. The CDR3 DNA sequence: TGCAGCTCGACGGGACGTATGAACACTGAAGCTTTCTTT. This encodes CSSTGRMNTEAFF.

V is TRBV30 and J is TRBJ2-3; D possibly corresponds to TRBD2 (6 bases). The CDR3 contains 12 residues. CDR1 GTSNPN and CDR2 SVGIG come from the germline V gene (reference sequence). V lost 5 bases to trimming and J lost 3 bases, with 9 bases between them. CDR3 DNA: TGTGCCTGGGAAAGCGGGACAGATACGCAGTATTTT. Translation gives CAWESGTDTQYF.